This T cell receptor beta chain came from a study of regulatory T cells in long-lasting Graves disease. The time point here: persistent/refractory GD, antithyroid drugs over 5 years with positive TRAb. There was RNA extracted from PBMCs, and the TCR library was made from it. Doctors identified Graves' disease using the American Thyroid Association guidelines. Assembly of TCR beta libraries relied on iRepertoire HTBI primers together with Arm-PCR of CDR3 regions. Using its own MiXCR run on the multiplex PCR reads, TCRdb lists one record per CDR3 protein. The table includes roughly 300,000 distinct CDR3 sequences, roughly a fifth detected once. Trimming took 4 bases from V and 7 from J, leaving 20 bases between them. The CDR3 runs 15 residues. Germline values: CDR1 DFQATT, CDR2 SNEGSKA (reference sequence).

The source of this sequence is a female donor with Graves disease. Sequencing used peripheral blood mononuclear cells (PBMCs), obtained when the disease was refractory, from a patient treated with antithyroid drugs. The chain joins TRBV20-1 to TRBJ2-1; no reliable D call. CDR3 in amino acids: CSAKRPEVTWNEQFF. The CDR3 DNA follows: TGCAGTGCTAAACGCCCAGAGGTAACGTGGAATGAGCAGTTCTTC.